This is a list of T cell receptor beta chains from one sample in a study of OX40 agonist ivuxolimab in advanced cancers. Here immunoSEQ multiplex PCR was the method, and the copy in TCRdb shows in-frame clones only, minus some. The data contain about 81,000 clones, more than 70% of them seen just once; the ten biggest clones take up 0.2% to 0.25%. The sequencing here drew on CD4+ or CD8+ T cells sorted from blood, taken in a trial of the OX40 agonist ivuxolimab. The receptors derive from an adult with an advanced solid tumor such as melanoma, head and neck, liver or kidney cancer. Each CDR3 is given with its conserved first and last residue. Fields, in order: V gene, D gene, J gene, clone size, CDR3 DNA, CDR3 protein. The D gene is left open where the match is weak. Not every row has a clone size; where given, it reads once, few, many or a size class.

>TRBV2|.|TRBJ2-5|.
TGTGCCAGCAGTGAAGCGCGGGTGGACAGAGAACAAGAGACCCAGTACTTC
CASSEARVDREQETQYF
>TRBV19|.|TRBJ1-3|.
TGTGCCAGTGTGGACGGGTTGTCTGGAAACACCATATATTTT
CASVDGLSGNTIYF
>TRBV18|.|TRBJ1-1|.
TGTGCCAGCTCAGGATCAGGGGTTGGGGCTTTCTTT
CASSGSGVGAFF
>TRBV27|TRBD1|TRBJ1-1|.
TGTGCCAGCAGTCCCGGACAGGGCAGGAGCACTGAAGCTTTCTTT
CASSPGQGRSTEAFF
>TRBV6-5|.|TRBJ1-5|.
TGTGCCAGCAGTCCTCGGACAGCTCGCAATCAGCCCCAGCATTTT
CASSPRTARNQPQHF
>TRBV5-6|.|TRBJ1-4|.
TGTGCCAGCAGCCGGCGATCGGGGGCAGGGGAAAAACTGTTTTTT
CASSRRSGAGEKLFF
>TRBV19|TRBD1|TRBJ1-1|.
TGTGCCAGTAGTATTTTCACAGGGGGGCCCACCGACCCGGGCACTGAAGCTTTCTTT
CASSIFTGGPTDPGTEAFF
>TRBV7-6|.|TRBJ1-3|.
TGTGCCAGCAGCTTAAGATCCAGCTCTGGAAACACCATATATTTT
CASSLRSSSGNTIYF
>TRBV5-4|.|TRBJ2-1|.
TGTGCCAGCAGCTTGGCCAACTTGCGGCGGAACAATGAGCAGTTCTTC
CASSLANLRRNNEQFF
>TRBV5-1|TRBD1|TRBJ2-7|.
TGCGCCAGCGGGTCCGGGACAGGGACGGTTTGGCAGTACTTC
CASGSGTGTVWQYF
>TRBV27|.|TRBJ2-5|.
TGTGCCAGCAGTTTAGGGGGGCAGGGGACCCAGTACTTC
CASSLGGQGTQYF
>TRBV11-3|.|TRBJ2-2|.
TGTGCCAGCAGCTCATGGGACGGCGGGGAGCTGTTTTTT
CASSSWDGGELFF
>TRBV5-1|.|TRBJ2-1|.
TGCGCCAGCAGCTCAATAAGCTCCTACAATGAGCAGTTCTTC
CASSSISSYNEQFF
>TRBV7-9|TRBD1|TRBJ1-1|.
TGTGCCAGCAGCTCACAGGGGGCCGCGGCGGGAACTGAAGCTTTCTTT
CASSSQGAAAGTEAFF
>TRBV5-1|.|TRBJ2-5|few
TGCGCCAGCGCCCTTTCAGGGGCCGGGGAGACCCAGTACTTC
CASALSGAGETQYF
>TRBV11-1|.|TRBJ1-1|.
TGTGCCAGCAGCCCCCGGTCCACACTAGAAGCTTTCTTT
CASSPRSTLEAFF
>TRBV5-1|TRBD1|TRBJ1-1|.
TGCGCCAGCAGCTCGGGACAGCCGAACACTGAAGCTTTCTTT
CASSSGQPNTEAFF
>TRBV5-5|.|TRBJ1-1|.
TGTGCCAGCAGCTTGCTGGGGAACACTGAAGCTTTCTTT
CASSLLGNTEAFF
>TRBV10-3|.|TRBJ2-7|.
TGTGCCATCAAAGGACAGACCTACGAGCAGTACTTC
CAIKGQTYEQYF
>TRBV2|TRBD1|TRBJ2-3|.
TGTGCCAGCAGTTCATCCGGGACAGGACAAGGGACGCAGTATTTT
CASSSSGTGQGTQYF
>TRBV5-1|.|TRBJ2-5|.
TGCGCCAGCAAACCCCGAAGACCGGGGTTAGAAGAGACCCAGTACTTC
CASKPRRPGLEETQYF
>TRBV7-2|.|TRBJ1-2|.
TGTGCCAGCAGCTTAGAACCCGTCGGGCCCTATGGCTACACCTTC
CASSLEPVGPYGYTF
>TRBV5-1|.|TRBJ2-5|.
TGCGCCAGCAGCTTGGCCGTAGCTCAAGAGACCCAGTACTTC
CASSLAVAQETQYF
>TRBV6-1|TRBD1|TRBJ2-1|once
TGTACCAGCAGTGAAGTTGGTGGGGACAGGGGGTCACAGTTCTTC
CTSSEVGGDRGSQFF
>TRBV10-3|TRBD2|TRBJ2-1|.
TGTGCCATCAGTTACGGCGGGGGTCCCAGCTCCTACAATGAGCAGTTCTTC
CAISYGGGPSSYNEQFF
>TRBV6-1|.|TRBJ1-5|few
TGTGCCAGCAGTGAAGGCGGCAATCAGCCCCAGCATTTT
CASSEGGNQPQHF